The table lists the clone carrying this T cell receptor beta chain with many counts. Antigen: not known. Arm-PCR of CDR3 regions and iRepertoire HTBI primers were the basis on which TCR beta libraries were built. TCRdb fed the multiplex PCR reads into MiXCR, producing one record per CDR3 protein. The sample lists more than 300,000 distinct CDR3 sequences, around 15% occurring once. The sample belongs to a study of regulatory T cells in long-lasting Graves disease. Whole-study findings and limits: It was possible that the small sample size reduced accuracy.

Sample time point: newly diagnosed GD, antithyroid drugs for less than 3 months. Preparation of the TCR library used RNA extracted from PBMCs. The CDR3 is 14 residues long. Trimming shortened V by 1 base and J by 5 bases, and 12 bases separated the two germline ends. CDR1 is SEHNR and CDR2 is FQNEAQ in the germline V gene (reference sequence). The receptor comes from a female donor with Graves disease. The chain joins TRBV7-9 to TRBJ2-7, with D possibly TRBD1 on 5 matching bases. This sample comprised peripheral blood mononuclear cells (PBMCs), obtained at new diagnosis, from a patient treated with antithyroid drugs. For the CDR3, the DNA is TGTGCCAGCAGCTTAGAAGCGACAGTCAACGAGCAGTACTTC. It yields the protein CASSLEATVNEQYF.